This T cell receptor (beta chain) is drawn from a study of blood T cell repertoires in COVID-19. Study-level information: The United States, Italy and Spain provided the acute and convalescent COVID-19 samples. T cells, B-cell-depleted T cells, or PBMCs provided the cDNA or gDNA that served as material.

There are a few counts of this clone. The germline gives CDR1 SGHRS, CDR2 YFSETQ. V was trimmed by 4 bases and J by 1 base, leaving 11 bases between them. CDR3 length: 14 residues. Clones were read by immunoSEQ multiplex PCR, and TCRdb kept only the in-frame ones, dropping some. The table records 300,000 or so clones, 65% to 90% of them present only once. This sequence was found in a woman in her thirties or forties with acute COVID-19. Material: PBMCs or T cells enriched from blood (not recorded which). The chain uses TRBV5-1 and TRBJ1-1; D possibly corresponds to TRBD1 (5 bases). CDR3 coding DNA: TGCGCCAGCAGCCAGGGAACAGGGAACACTGAAGCTTTCTTT. It yields the protein CASSQGTGNTEAFF.